One and the same sample provided the 19 T cell receptor beta chains below, sequenced in a study of blood T cell repertoires in COVID-19. Assay used: immunoSEQ multiplex PCR; TCRdb lists only in-frame clones, some missing. The sample has approximately 93,000 clones, 75% to 90% seen once. Sequences were obtained from peripheral blood. Receptors originate from a man in his fifties with active or convalescent COVID-19.

The chain carries TRBV5-4 and TRBJ2-7; 7 bases agree with TRBD2. J gave up 3 bases and V 4 bases, and 13 bases lay outside the gene matches. This CDR3 spans 16 amino acids. Germline CDR1 SGHNT, CDR2 YYREEE (reference sequence). This CDR3 is CASSMGGGSGFYEQYF. As DNA, the CDR3 is TGTGCCAGCAGCATGGGCGGGGGTTCCGGTTTCTACGAGCAGTACTTC.

CDR3 sequence: CASSLPAGSTDTQYF. DNA of the CDR3: TGTGCCAGCAGCTTGCCAGCGGGAAGCACAGATACGCAGTATTTT. This sequence joins TRBV5-5 and TRBJ2-3, with 7 bases that match TRBD2. Germline V gene sequence: CDR1 SGHKS, CDR2 YYEKEE (reference sequence). With V trimmed by 1 base and J by 0 bases, 2 bases remained unmatched. This CDR3 contains 15 residues.

This clone was observed once. J is TRBJ2-7 and V is TRBV30; 8 bases line up with TRBD1. Germline CDR1 reads GTSNPN; CDR2 reads SVGIG (reference sequence). Trimming at V came to 4 bases and at J to 5 bases, leaving 4 bases not matched to a gene. CDR3 length equals 12 residues. CDR3 amino acids: CAWNRGKNEQYF. Written as DNA, the CDR3 is TGTGCCTGGAACAGGGGGAAGAACGAGCAGTACTTC.

The chain employs TRBV5-5 and TRBJ2-5; TRBD1 matches 8 bases. The trim removed 4 bases at V and 2 bases at J, leaving 4 bases unmatched. Germline loops: CDR1 SGHKS, CDR2 YYEKEE (reference sequence). The CDR3 is made up of 14 amino acids. Here the CDR3 reads CASSTTGVQETQYF. Here the CDR3 DNA reads TGTGCCAGCAGCACGACAGGGGTGCAAGAGACCCAGTACTTC.

The J gene is TRBJ2-7, the V gene TRBV6-2 or TRBV6-3; 9 bases align to TRBD2. Germline V CDR1 and CDR2: MNHEY, SVGEGT. The V and J ends lost 5 bases and 6 bases, in that order; junction bases with no gene match: 23. The CDR3 has 19 residues. DNA for the CDR3: TGTGCCAGCAGTATACATAGGGACACTGGTAGCGGGAGCAGGGGCGAGCAGTACTTC. Its protein product is CASSIHRDTGSGSRGEQYF.

This clone was counted a single time. The gene calls are TRBV28 and TRBJ2-3, with TRBD2 matching 9 bases. In germline, CDR1 is MDHEN, CDR2 SYDVKM. This CDR3 has 14 amino acids. Trimming removed 2 bases from V and 5 bases from J; junction bases left unmatched: 2. CDR3 nucleotide sequence: TGTGCCAGCAGTTTAGCGGGAGGGAGAGATACGCAGTATTTT. Residues: CASSLAGGRDTQYF.

The rearrangement uses TRBV5-4 and TRBJ1-6, with a weak D call TRBD1 (6 bases). The CDR3 extends over 15 amino acids. Germline CDR1 reads SGHNT; CDR2 reads YYREEE (reference sequence). V dropped 0 bases and J dropped 7 bases, with 11 bases sitting between them. The CDR3 loop reads CASSLDRVENSPLHF. As DNA, the CDR3 is TGTGCCAGCAGCTTGGACAGGGTGGAAAATTCACCCCTCCACTTT.

This chain links TRBV18 with TRBJ1-6, with D possibly being TRBD1 (5 bases). The CDR3 spans 16 residues. V gave up 2 bases and J gave up 4 bases, with 12 bases separating them. CDR1 KGHSH and CDR2 LQKENI come from the germline V gene. CDR3 in DNA: TGTGCCAGCTCACCATATCGAACAGGATATAATTCACCCCTCCACTTT. It specifies CASSPYRTGYNSPLHF.

The chain links TRBV6-5 to TRBJ2-5; no clear D. Per the germline V gene, CDR1 is MNHEY and CDR2 is SVGAGI. Trimming shortened V by 7 bases and J by 2 bases, and 17 bases separated the two germline ends. The CDR3 extends over 15 amino acids. The CDR3 nucleotides are TGTGCCAGCACCCGAGTCGAACAGCCGCAAGAGACCCAGTACTTC. Encoded protein: CASTRVEQPQETQYF.

The V call is TRBV18, the J call TRBJ2-7; D call uncertain. This CDR3 spans 13 amino acids. Germline CDR1 is KGHSH and CDR2 is LQKENI. V lost 3 bases and J lost 0, with 6 bases in between. DNA for the CDR3: TGTGCCAGCTCACCGGTAGACTCCTACGAGCAGTACTTC. Its translation is CASSPVDSYEQYF.

V usage is TRBV4-2 and J usage is TRBJ1-2; 7 bases fit TRBD1. The V gene's germline CDR1 is LGHNA and CDR2 YNFKEQ. V gave up 0 bases and J gave up 1 base; unmatched junction bases: 8. The CDR3 covers 17 residues. CDR3 region: CASSQDLKGAINYGYTF. CDR3 in DNA: TGTGCCAGCAGCCAAGATTTAAAGGGGGCAATTAACTATGGCTACACCTTC.

The V and J genes are TRBV6-5 and TRBJ1-2; 10 positions agree with TRBD1. The trim removed 7 bases at V and 7 bases at J, leaving 6 bases unmatched. The V gene's germline CDR1 is MNHEY and CDR2 SVGAGI. The CDR3 has 13 residues. CDR3 DNA: TGTGCCAGCACCGGGACAGGGGTGGGTGGCTACACCTTC. Translating gives CASTGTGVGGYTF.

V is TRBV11-2 and J is TRBJ2-5; D perhaps matches TRBD2 (6 bases). The ends were cut back, 5 bases at V and 4 bases at J, with 17 bases in the middle. The germline V gene encodes CDR1 SGHAT and CDR2 FQNNGV. CDR3 length: 15 residues. The CDR3 coding sequence is TGTGCCAGCAGCCAGATCGGGACTGGCGGAGAGACCCAGTACTTC. This codes for CASSQIGTGGETQYF.

The chain is built from TRBV4-1 and TRBJ2-3; TRBD2 is a possible D gene (6 bases). This CDR3 has 16 residues. V lost 4 bases, J lost 1 base, and 15 bases lay in between. CDR1 and CDR2 (germline): MGHRA, YSYEKL. In nucleotides, the CDR3 is TGCGCCAGCAGCCCACAAGGGACTCTCGGCACAGATACGCAGTATTTT. This sequence encodes CASSPQGTLGTDTQYF.

The chain joins TRBV28 to TRBJ2-7; 10 bases are shared with TRBD1. This CDR3 comprises 16 residues. Germline CDR1 MDHEN, CDR2 SYDVKM. The junction had 12 bases not matched to a gene; V was cut back by 5 bases and J by 5 bases. The CDR3, as DNA: TGTGCCAGCAGTGTACCCCCGGGACAGGGGAGGAACGAGCAGTACTTC. It specifies CASSVPPGQGRNEQYF. Variable domain in full (rest from reference TRBV28 and TRBJ2-7): DVKVTQSSRYLVKRTGEKVFLECVQDMDHENMFWYRQDPGLGLRLIYFSYDVKMKEKGDIPEGYSVSREKKERFSLILESASTNQTSMYLCASSVPPGQGRNEQYFGPGTRLTVT.

This chain connects TRBV25-1 to TRBJ2-5, with a tentative D call TRBD1 (5 bases). The CDR3 is 13 residues long. Trimming pared 4 bases from V and 2 bases from J, leaving 8 bases between. Per the germline V gene, CDR1 is MGHDK and CDR2 is SYGVNS. CDR3 sequence: CASSGGFQETQYF. CDR3 sequence (DNA): TGTGCCAGCAGTGGGGGCTTTCAAGAGACCCAGTACTTC.

The V gene is TRBV18, the J gene TRBJ1-2; D might be TRBD1 (6 bases). The germline V gene has CDR1 KGHSH and CDR2 LQKENI. The V and J ends lost 0 bases and 4 bases respectively, with 18 bases between them. The CDR3 consists of 17 residues. CDR3 sequence (DNA): TGTGCCAGCTCACCACCTAGCCGGACAGTTGGGACCTATGGCTACACCTTC. The encoded protein is CASSPPSRTVGTYGYTF.

This clone was detected only once. This chain links TRBV2 with TRBJ1-5; a weak D match, TRBD1 (5 bases). Germline CDR1 and CDR2: SNHLY and FYNNEI. This CDR3 comprises 14 residues. V lost 6 bases and J lost 1, with 10 bases in between. The CDR3 here is CASRKGNSNQPQHF. CDR3 in DNA: TGTGCCAGCAGAAAGGGGAACAGCAATCAGCCCCAGCATTTT.

This clone was counted only a few times. The genes are TRBV19 and TRBJ2-1, with D possibly matching TRBD1 (5 bases). CDR3 length: 15 amino acids. V lost 1 base, J lost 7 bases, and 14 bases lay in between. CDR1 and CDR2 (germline): LNHDA, SQIVND (reference sequence). CDR3 coding DNA: TGTGCCAGTAGTATAGGGGCAGGGCCCGGAAATGAGCAGTTCTTC. Amino acid sequence: CASSIGAGPGNEQFF. Full variable domain (outside the CDR3, taken from reference TRBV19 and TRBJ2-1): DGGITQSPKYLFRKEGQNVTLSCEQNLNHDAMYWYRQDPGQGLRLIYYSQIVNDFQKGDIAEGYSVSREKKESFPLTVTSAQKNPTAFYLCASSIGAGPGNEQFFGPGTRLTVL.